These T cell receptor beta chains were read from a single sample in a study of shared clonotypes between healthy human individuals. Assay used: immunoSEQ multiplex PCR; TCRdb lists only in-frame clones, some missing. The sample has more than 2 million clones; 90% to 95% are singletons. What was sequenced was naive CD8+ T cells from PBMCs. Receptors originate from a man between 18 and 29 years old in good health. Some clones in this sample may be carry-over from other donors' samples. CDR3s include the opening cysteine and the closing phenylalanine or tryptophan. The D gene is left open where the match is weak. Size is stated for part of the rows, as once, few or many counts, or as a class when the clone is expanded.

.	TRBJ2-4	.	TRBV6-1	TGTGCCAGCACTACCGTTAGAGACTTC	CASTTVRDF
.	TRBJ2-1	TRBD2	TRBV7-8	TGTGCCAGCTGCCGGGCTAGCGGGCCCTACAATGAGCAGTTCTTC	CASCRASGPYNEQFF
.	TRBJ2-2	.	TRBV9	TGTGCCAGCAGCGTAGGGGACCCCACCGGGGAGCTGTTTTTT	CASSVGDPTGELFF
.	TRBJ2-7	.	TRBV19	TGTGCCAGTAGCCCCCGTTGGGGGGACAGCGGCGACTTC	CASSPRWGDSGDF
.	TRBJ2-7	.	TRBV11-2	TGTGCCAGCAGCCTCTACGGGGCCTACGAGCAGTACTTC	CASSLYGAYEQYF
.	TRBJ2-7	TRBD2	TRBV11-2	TGTGCCAGCAGCACCACTAGCGGGAGGGCCGCAGGAGAGCAGTACTTC	CASSTTSGRAAGEQYF
.	TRBJ2-3	.	TRBV9	TGTGCCAGCAGCGTAGAAGGGGGGAGGGTGGATACGCAGTATTTT	CASSVEGGRVDTQYF
.	TRBJ1-1	.	TRBV6-5	TGTGCCAGCAGTTACTCGTTCGGGGGAAGGTACACTGAAGCTTTCTTT	CASSYSFGGRYTEAFF
.	TRBJ1-2	.	TRBV28	TGTGCCAGCAGTTATGGCTTGACGATAGGCTACACCTTC	CASSYGLTIGYTF
once	TRBJ2-7	.	TRBV4-1	TGCGCCAGCAGCCAAGAAACGAGGGCCCTCGAGCAGTACTTC	CASSQETRALEQYF
.	TRBJ1-1	.	TRBV25-1	TGTGCCAGCAGTGAATGGGGCAGCTCGAACACTGAAGCTTTCTTT	CASSEWGSSNTEAFF
once	TRBJ2-1	TRBD2	TRBV13	TGTGCCAGCAGCTTCTGGCGGGAGGGCCAATACAATGAGCAGTTCTTC	CASSFWREGQYNEQFF
.	TRBJ2-3	TRBD2	TRBV7-7	TGTGCCAGCAGCCTCGGGACTACTTCCACAGATACGCAGTATTTT	CASSLGTTSTDTQYF
.	TRBJ2-2	.	TRBV30	TGTGCCTGGAGTCGAGGGGGTTTAGGGCCGGAACAAAACACCGGGGAGCTGTTTTTT	CAWSRGGLGPEQNTGELFF
.	TRBJ2-3	.	TRBV6-4	TGTGCCAGCAGTGTCGGCGTTTCTAGCACAGATACGCAGTATTTT	CASSVGVSSTDTQYF
.	TRBJ1-1	TRBD1	TRBV5-1	TGCGCCAGCAGCTTGACGAGAGGGGGCTACACTGAAGCTTTCTTT	CASSLTRGGYTEAFF
.	TRBJ2-7	TRBD1	TRBV15	TGTGCCACCAGCTTCGGGACAGGGGCCTACGAGCAGTACTTC	CATSFGTGAYEQYF
.	TRBJ2-7	.	TRBV28	TGTGCCAGCAGTCCCGGGGAGAGGGAGCTAATTCCCTACGAGCAGTACTTC	CASSPGERELIPYEQYF
.	TRBJ2-3	TRBD1	TRBV18	TGTGCCAGCCATCCGGGACAGGGTACAGATACGCAGTATTTT	CASHPGQGTDTQYF
few	TRBJ1-1	TRBD1	TRBV29-1	TGCAGCACCCGGACAGGGAATACTGAAGCTTTCTTT	CSTRTGNTEAFF
.	TRBJ2-2	.	TRBV9	TGTGCCAGCAGCACTTTTGGGGAGCTGTTTTTT	CASSTFGELFF
.	TRBJ2-4	.	TRBV28	TGTGCCAGCAGTAGCCAGCCCCTGGTCAAAAACATTCAGTACTTC	CASSSQPLVKNIQYF